The text below deals with one TCR beta chain. The data derive from a study of T cells in localized non-small cell lung cancer. The assay was immunoSEQ multiplex PCR, and TCRdb's table has in-frame clones only and misses some. The sample has over 40,000 clones; approximately 83% are singletons. The CDR3 contains 16 residues. Germline CDR1 is SGDLS and CDR2 is YYNGEE. V was cut by 0 bases and J by 1 base, with 12 bases left in between. The receptor was isolated from a man aged 35-69 years with stage III lung adenocarcinoma. V usage is TRBV9 and J usage is TRBJ2-3; D is uncertain. Sequencing used peripheral blood mononuclear cells, obtained before any cancer treatment. CDR3 coding DNA: TGTGCCAGCAGCGTAGAGCCGGGCCAGGGCACAGATACGCAGTATTTT. Translation: CASSVEPGQGTDTQYF.